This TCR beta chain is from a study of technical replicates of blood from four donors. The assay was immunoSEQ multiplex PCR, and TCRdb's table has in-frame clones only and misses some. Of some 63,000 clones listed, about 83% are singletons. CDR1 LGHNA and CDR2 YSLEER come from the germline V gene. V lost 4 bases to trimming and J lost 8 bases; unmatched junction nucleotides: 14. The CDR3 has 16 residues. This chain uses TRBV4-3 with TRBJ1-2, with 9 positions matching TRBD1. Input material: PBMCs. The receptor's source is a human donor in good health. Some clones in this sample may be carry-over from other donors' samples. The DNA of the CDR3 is TGCGCCAGCAGCCTCATTCCGGGACAGGGTAAAGAAGGCTACACCTTC. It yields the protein CASSLIPGQGKEGYTF.